This TCR beta chain was identified in a study of blood T cells in healthy people across ages. General observations from the study: The diversity estimates, figures obtained from one million T cells, were considered underestimates.

Trimming took off 6 bases at V and 3 bases at J, with 17 bases between the two ends. CDR3 length: 15 residues. About this clonotype: What it binds is not known.

Primed by a sample-barcoded 5' primer and a J-beta primer mix, a second PCR proceeded for 7 to 11 cycles. In TCRdb, the 5' RACE reads were re-called with MiXCR into one record per CDR3 protein. Of about 760,000 distinct CDR3 sequences listed, more than 20% are singletons. This sample was shared with a second study, whose subject was T cells of mothers and their children. From that second work: A slight, non-significant increase in overlap was found for related mother-child pairs relative to unrelated pairs.

The J gene is TRBJ1-2, the V gene TRBV12-3 or TRBV12-4; possible D gene TRBD1, 6 bases. Material: blood. This TCR was recovered from a boy younger than 18 in good health. The CDR3 here is CASRPNSQGYYGYTF. The DNA for the CDR3 is TGTGCCAGCAGACCGAACTCGCAGGGGTACTATGGCTACACCTTC.